This TCR beta chain was sequenced in a study of blood T cell repertoires in COVID-19 (dated by TCRdb to about 2020). In terms of the full investigation: Samples covering the acute and convalescent phases of COVID-19 were provided by collaborators in the United States, Italy and Spain. The samples were drawn from two sources: the first 160 participants of the ongoing ImmuneRACE study, and over 950 subjects contributed by 6 global collaborators. The prospective study material was composed of cDNA or gDNA derived from T cells, B-cell-depleted T cells, or PBMCs. A freely available public database, intended as a resource for researchers studying the immune response to SARS-CoV-2, is where the repertoires were released. Where HLA class I and class II types were available, the types were taken from metadata supplied by the sample provider, not from assay-based typing. Nearly every sample came with metadata listing a de-identified subject ID, COVID-19 status, age in years and sex. Subjects who had been exposed to COVID-19, were actively infected with it, or had recovered from it provided the deeply sampled blood TCRbeta repertoires that made up the dataset. The paper's findings and limits, for the study overall: How much clinical and demographic metadata was included differed by source and by participant, and the metadata was provided uncurated.

A note on this clone: Its specific antigen is unknown. No quality values exist for individual bases; no much larger clone is one base distant.

The CDR3, cysteine through phenylalanine, is 14 amino acids long. The DNA shown is the 42-base CDR3, in frame from base 1. The V end loses 5 bases and the J end loses 6 bases, and a stretch of 16 bases separates them. The germline V gene encodes CDR1 MNHEY and CDR2 SVGEGT. TCRbeta CDR3 regions were amplified from genomic DNA using the immunoSEQ Assay, a bias-controlled multiplex PCR. For the original study's pipeline: The number of nucleated cells in each sample was estimated from the amplification of reference gene primers within the assay. To quantify the absolute abundance of each unique TCRbeta CDR3 rearrangement, sequence reads were collapsed and filtered. For each sample, productive Simpson clonality was calculated as the square root of Simpson's diversity index over productive rearrangements. Entries here come from immuneACCESS through TCRdb and include only in-frame sequences with V and J called. Some clones fail to appear in such tables; in the studies checked, an unresolved V gene covers under half of the shortfall, and the cause of the remainder is unknown. The D gene and trimming were derived from the DNA, and the V and J assignments and clone size from that table. This sample gives some 83,000 clones in total; approximately 75% of them show up just once. The top ten clonotypes cover approximately 15% of the sample.

Each collaborating institution followed its own protocols to collect whole blood in K2EDTA tubes. For TCRbeta analysis, collaborators shipped samples in one of three forms: frozen whole blood, isolated PBMCs, or DNA extracted from either of those sample types. This clonotype was sampled from an elderly woman with acute or convalescent COVID-19. Recombination connected TRBV6-2 or TRBV6-3 to TRBJ1-1; a weak D assignment points to TRBD1 (5 bases agree). Sequenced: peripheral blood. The DNA sequence is as follows: TGTGCCAGCAGTACCCTGCACCTAGGGGCTGAAGCTTTCTTT. Protein translation: CASSTLHLGAEAFF.